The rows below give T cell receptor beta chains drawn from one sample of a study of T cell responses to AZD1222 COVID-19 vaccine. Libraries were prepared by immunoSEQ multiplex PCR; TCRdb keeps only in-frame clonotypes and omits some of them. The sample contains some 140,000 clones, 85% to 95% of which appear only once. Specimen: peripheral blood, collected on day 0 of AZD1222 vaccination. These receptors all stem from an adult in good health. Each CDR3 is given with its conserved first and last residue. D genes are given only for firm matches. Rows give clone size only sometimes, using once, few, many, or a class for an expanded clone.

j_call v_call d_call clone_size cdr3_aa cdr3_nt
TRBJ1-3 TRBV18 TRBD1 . CASSSTGDSRYHTIYF TGTGCCAGCTCATCAACAGGGGACTCAAGATATCACACCATATATTTT
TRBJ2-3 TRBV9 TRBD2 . CASSVVIAGDTDTQYF TGTGCCAGCAGCGTAGTGATAGCGGGGGACACAGATACGCAGTATTTT
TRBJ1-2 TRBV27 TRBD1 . CASSQQPGQGADGYTF TGTGCCAGCAGTCAACAACCGGGACAGGGGGCCGATGGCTACACCTTC
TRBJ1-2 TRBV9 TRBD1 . CASGETGGSGYTF TGTGCCAGTGGGGAAACAGGGGGATCTGGCTACACCTTC
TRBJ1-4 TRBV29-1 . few CSVDGFRANEKLFF TGCAGCGTTGATGGGTTTAGGGCTAATGAAAAACTGTTTTTT
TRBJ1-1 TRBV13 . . CASSLRAVNTEAFF TGTGCCAGCAGCTTACGGGCGGTGAACACTGAAGCTTTCTTT
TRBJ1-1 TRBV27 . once CASSLNQGNTEAFF TGTGCCAGCAGTTTAAATCAGGGGAACACTGAAGCTTTCTTT
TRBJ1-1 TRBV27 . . CASSRIENTEAFF TGTGCCAGCAGCCGAATCGAGAACACTGAAGCTTTCTTT
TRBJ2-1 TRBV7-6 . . CASSLASQRSSYNEQFF TGTGCCAGCAGCTTAGCAAGTCAGCGGAGCTCCTACAATGAGCAGTTCTTC
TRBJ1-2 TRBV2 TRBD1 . CASGGEQGIGYTF TGTGCCAGCGGGGGGGAACAGGGGATTGGCTACACCTTC